The 18 T cell receptor beta chains reported below all come from one sample, sequenced in a study of T cell clonality in common variable immunodeficiency. Profiled with immunoSEQ multiplex PCR; TCRdb holds only in-frame clones, not every one. This repertoire holds about 59,000 clones, and none appear only once. The sequencing input was peripheral blood mononuclear cells. The receptors stem from a person aged 18 to 75 in good health.

This clone has at least ten counts. The CDR3 is cut off 3 residues early in the read; its end comes from the germline J gene. The V call is TRBV9, the J call TRBJ2-1, with 8 bases matching TRBD2. Losses at the gene ends were 4 bases for V and 6 bases for J; bases not matched to a gene: 6. Germline CDR1 reads SGDLS; CDR2 reads YYNGEE. CDR3 size: 14 residues. CDR3 DNA (partial): TGTGCCAGCAGCCCACAAGCGGGGGTCAATGAG. This codes for CASSPQAGVNE. The whole CDR3 sequence is CASSPQAGVNEQFF.

This clone was counted at least ten times. The read stops 3 residues short of the end of the CDR3; the missing end is completed from the germline J gene. The chain combines TRBV5-1 with TRBJ1-2; D is perhaps TRBD1 (5 bases). The CDR3 sequence is 15 residues long. V was cut by 7 bases and J by 3 bases, with 19 bases left in between. The germline CDR1 and CDR2 sequences are SGHRS and YFSETQ. The DNA read from the CDR3 is TGCGCCAGCGACGGGGGGGGGACCTCCCACTATGGC. Its protein product is CASDGGGTSHYG. The CDR3 as a whole reads CASDGGGTSHYGYTF. The full variable domain, in which reference TRBV5-1 and TRBJ1-2 provide the parts outside the CDR3, is KAGVTQTPRYLIKTRGQQVTLSCSPISGHRSVSWYQQTPGQGLQFLFEYFSETQRNKGNFPGRFSGRQFSNSRSEMNVSTLELGDSALYLCASDGGGTSHYGYTFGSGTRLTVV.

This clone came up a few times. The read is 3 residues too short to cover the CDR3 end, so that end is filled in from the germline J gene. The chain uses TRBV30 and TRBJ1-5; 8 nucleotides align to TRBD1. The length of the CDR3 is 13 residues. Germline assignment: CDR1 GTSNPN and CDR2 SVGIG (reference sequence). V was pared by 5 bases and J by 3 bases, with 3 bases of the junction left unmatched. The sequenced CDR3 bases are TGTGCCTGGGACAGGGGTTACAATCAGCCC. Protein: CAWDRGYNQP. The whole CDR3 reads CAWDRGYNQPQHF.

Ten or more counts support this clone. The sequenced fragment ends 3 residues before the CDR3 boundary, so the rest is inferred from the germline J gene. This chain connects TRBV20-1 to TRBJ2-3; 11 nucleotides match TRBD2. Germline values: CDR1 DFQATT, CDR2 SNEGSKA (reference sequence). The CDR3 contains 15 residues. J lost 2 bases, V lost 3 bases, and 4 bases had no gene match. Incomplete CDR3 DNA: TGCAGTGCTAGCGCACTAGCGGGAGACACAGATACG. Its protein product is CSASALAGDTDT. The CDR3 in full is CSASALAGDTDTQYF.

This clone was found many times. The read finishes 3 residues shy of the CDR3 end, and the germline J gene is used to complete it. This rearrangement joins TRBV20-1 to TRBJ1-1; no reliable D call. The CDR3 spans 13 residues. The V gene's germline CDR1 is DFQATT and CDR2 SNEGSKA (reference sequence). V was shortened by 5 bases and J by 2 bases, with 12 bases between the two germline ends. CDR3 sequence: CSAYRTVNTEAFF. CDR3 DNA (partial): TGCAGTGCTTACCGGACTGTTAACACTGAA.

This clone came up many times. The CDR3 end falls 3 residues outside the read, so it is completed with the germline J gene. The chain has TRBV5-1 and TRBJ2-1, with 10 bases matching TRBD1. Germline values: CDR1 SGHRS, CDR2 YFSETQ. This CDR3 spans 16 amino acids. Unmatched junction bases numbered 4, after V lost 3 bases and J lost 1 base. The CDR3 loop reads CASSSDRGQSYNEQFF. The covered CDR3 bases are TGCGCCAGCAGCTCCGACAGGGGGCAATCCTACAATGAG.

The sample holds many counts of this clone. The CDR3 end falls 3 residues outside the read, so it is completed with the germline J gene. This chain joins TRBV5-1 and TRBJ1-4, with D possibly TRBD1 on 5 matching bases. From germline, CDR1 is SGHRS and CDR2 YFSETQ. CDR3 length: 14 residues. Trimming pared 0 bases from V and 9 bases from J, leaving 12 bases between. CDR3 DNA (partial): TGCGCCAGCAGCTTGGACCAGGGTGAGAAAAAA. Translating gives CASSLDQGEKK. The full-length CDR3 reads as CASSLDQGEKKLFF.

In this sample, this clone turned up many times. The CDR3 end is not reached by the read, which stops 3 residues before it; the germline J gene fills it in. The chain employs TRBV6-4 and TRBJ2-3; tentatively, D is TRBD1 or TRBD2 (6 bases each). There are 15 residues in the CDR3. Germline CDR1 MRHNA, CDR2 SNTAGT. Trimming stripped 2 bases from V and 0 bases from J, with 9 bases between. The DNA read from the CDR3 is TGTGCCAGCAGTGACGGAGGGGGAAGCACAGATACG. Encoded protein: CASSDGGGSTDT. The whole CDR3 protein reads CASSDGGGSTDTQYF.

The table lists this clone with many counts. The CDR3 end falls 3 residues outside the read, so it is completed with the germline J gene. The V call is TRBV2, the J call TRBJ2-5; 7 nucleotides line up with TRBD1. Per the germline V gene, CDR1 is SNHLY and CDR2 is FYNNEI. The CDR3 covers 16 residues. V lost 6 bases and J lost 0; bases outside the gene matches: 10. CDR3 residues: CASRLLTGWDQETQYF. The covered CDR3 bases are TGTGCCAGCAGGCTCCTGACAGGGTGGGACCAAGAGACC.

Comment on this clone: The read stops 3 residues short of the end of the CDR3; the missing end is completed from the germline J gene. The chain combines TRBV11-2 with TRBJ2-5, with a possible D match to TRBD2 (7 bases). CDR3 length: 15 amino acids. V lost 2 bases, J lost 2 bases, and 12 bases lay in between. Germline CDR1 SGHAT, CDR2 FQNNGV. The CDR3: CASSLSRGGQETQYF. CDR3 bases read: TGTGCCAGCAGCTTAAGCAGGGGAGGGCAAGAGACC.

This clone showed up many times. The read terminates 3 residues ahead of where the CDR3 ends, so the germline J gene completes it. The J gene is TRBJ2-1, the V gene TRBV2; no clear D gene. Germline CDR1 is SNHLY and CDR2 is FYNNEI. The CDR3 sequence is 14 residues long. With 6 bases removed from V and 9 bases from J, the gap between germline ends came to 18 bases. The sequenced CDR3 bases are TGTGCCAGCAGATCTACGGCTAGTCTCGGTGAG. It specifies CASRSTASLGE. The complete CDR3 protein is CASRSTASLGEQFF.

This clone was counted ten times or more. The read ends 3 residues early relative to the CDR3; the germline J gene fills the gap. V gene TRBV7-8 combines with J gene TRBJ1-1; D is ambiguous. The CDR3 totals 16 residues. Germline loops: CDR1 SGHVS, CDR2 FQNEAQ. Trimming cost V 4 bases and J 4 bases, with 19 bases left between them. The CDR3: CASSSSPGRVSTEAFF. The sequenced part of the CDR3 DNA is TGTGCCAGCAGCTCCTCCCCAGGAAGGGTCAGCACTGAA. Supplemented by reference TRBV7-8 and TRBJ1-1, the full variable domain reads GAGVSQSPRYKVAKRGQDVALRCDPISGHVSLFWYQQALGQGPEFLTYFQNEAQLDKSGLPSDRFFAERPEGSVSTLKIQRTQQEDSAVYLCASSSSPGRVSTEAFFGQGTRLTVV.

This clone showed up many times. From the germline J gene comes the end of the CDR3, since the read stops 3 residues before it. The chain couples TRBV20-1 to TRBJ1-1, with TRBD1 identical over 9 bases. This CDR3 has 12 residues. Germline loops: CDR1 DFQATT, CDR2 SNEGSKA (reference sequence). The CDR3 sequence is CSAPGQGRQAFF. The CDR3 DNA, read in part, is TGCAGTGCTCCCGGACAGGGGAGGCAA.

This clone showed up many times. The CDR3 end falls 3 residues outside the read, so it is completed with the germline J gene. V is TRBV7-3 and J is TRBJ2-2; 10 positions match TRBD2. V lost 1 base and J lost 7; bases outside the gene matches: 9. The V gene's germline CDR1 is SGHTA and CDR2 FQGTGA. The CDR3 spans 17 residues. The CDR3 is CASSLNSLAGVGGELFF. CDR3 DNA (partial): TGTGCCAGCAGCTTAAATTCTCTAGCGGGAGTAGGCGGGGAG.

This clone was recorded at least ten times. Read data end 3 residues before the CDR3 end; the end is taken from the germline J gene. The V call is TRBV12-3 or TRBV12-4, the J call TRBJ2-2, with 9 bases that match TRBD2. The junction had 11 bases not matched to a gene; V was cut back by 5 bases and J by 7 bases. This CDR3 contains 16 residues. CDR3 sequence reads: CASSDRSSGVNGELFF. The DNA read from the CDR3 is TGTGCCAGCAGTGATCGTTCTAGCGGGGTGAACGGGGAG.

In its sample, this clone was seen a few times. The CDR3 is cut off 3 residues early in the read; its end comes from the germline J gene. J is TRBJ1-1 and V is TRBV5-6; a possible D gene is TRBD1 (5 bases). CDR1 and CDR2 from the germline V gene are SGHDT and YYEEEE. The CDR3 has 13 residues. The V end was cut by 0 bases, the J end by 6 bases, with 9 bases between. The CDR3 protein is CASSLAGRSEAFF. Incomplete CDR3 DNA: TGTGCCAGCAGCTTGGCAGGGAGGTCTGAA.

Turning to this clone: The CDR3 end is not reached by the read, which stops 3 residues before it; the germline J gene fills it in. The V gene is TRBV19, the J gene TRBJ2-3, with D possibly called TRBD1 or TRBD2 (5 bases each). Germline V gives CDR1 LNHDA, CDR2 SQIVND (reference sequence). This CDR3 has 15 amino acids. CDR3 DNA, as far as it was read: TGTGCCAGTAGTATAGATCGAGGGGCTGATCAGCCG. Protein product: CASSIDRGADQP. The full CDR3 reads CASSIDRGADQPQYF.

In this sample, this clone turned up many times. The read ends 3 residues shy of where the CDR3 ends; the end is completed using the germline J gene. The rearrangement uses TRBV6-4 and TRBJ2-5; 7 bases agree with TRBD2. Trimming took 11 bases from V and 5 from J; bases not matched to a gene: 17. This CDR3 has 15 amino acids. The germline CDR1 and CDR2 sequences are MRHNA and SNTAGT. CDR3 loop: CAPAGCDGGGETQYF. The DNA read from the CDR3 is TGTGCCCCCGCGGGGTGTGACGGGGGAGGGGAGACC.